This paragraph reports one T cell receptor beta chain. Original handling: Researchers report that nucleated cell counts were estimated from reference gene primer amplification. Data came from immunoSEQ multiplex PCR; TCRdb stores just in-frame clones and leaves some out. The V and J calls and clone size were taken over from that table, and D and trimming were inferred from the DNA. The table records 160,000 or so clones, roughly 80% of them present only once. The sample is drawn from a study of blood T cell repertoires in COVID-19. Study information: PBMCs, B-cell-depleted T cells, or T cells provided the cDNA or gDNA that made up the material.

All enrollees were roughly 18 to 89 years old and from approximately 24 US areas. Cohorts were determined from participant-reported clinical history. The receptor was isolated from a woman aged 40 to 50 with acute COVID-19. Sequencing input: PBMCs or T cells enriched from blood (not recorded which).

DNA of the CDR3: TGTGCCAGCAGTCCCACAGGGGACGGACTAGCGGGAGTGGTCGGTGAGCAGTTCTTC. Its protein product is CASSPTGDGLAGVVGEQFF. The V call is TRBV6-6, the J call TRBJ2-1; 13 bases match TRBD2. The length of the CDR3 is 19 residues. The V segment lost 5 bases and the J segment 9 bases; nucleotides outside the gene matches: 19. Germline loops: CDR1 MNHNY, CDR2 SVGAGI (reference sequence).